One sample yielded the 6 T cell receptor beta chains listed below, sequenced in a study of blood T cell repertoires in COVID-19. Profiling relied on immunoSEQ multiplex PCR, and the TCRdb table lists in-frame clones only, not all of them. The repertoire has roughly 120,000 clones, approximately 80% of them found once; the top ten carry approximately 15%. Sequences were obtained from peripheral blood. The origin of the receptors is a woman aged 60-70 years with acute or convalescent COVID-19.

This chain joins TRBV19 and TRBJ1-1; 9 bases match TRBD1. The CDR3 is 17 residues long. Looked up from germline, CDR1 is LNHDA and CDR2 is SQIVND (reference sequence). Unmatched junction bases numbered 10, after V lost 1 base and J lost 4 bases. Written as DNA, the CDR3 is TGTGCCAGTAGTATAGCCCCGGGACAGGGATGGAGCACTGAAGCTTTCTTT. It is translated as CASSIAPGQGWSTEAFF.

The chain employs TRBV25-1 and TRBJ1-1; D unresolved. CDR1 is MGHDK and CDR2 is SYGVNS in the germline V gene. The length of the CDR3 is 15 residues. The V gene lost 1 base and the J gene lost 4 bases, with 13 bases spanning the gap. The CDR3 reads CASSESAGGITEAFF. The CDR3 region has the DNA TGTGCCAGCAGTGAATCCGCAGGTGGTATCACTGAAGCTTTCTTT.

CDR3 residues: CASSTGQNTEAFF. In DNA form, the CDR3 reads TGTGCCAGCAGCACGGGACAGAACACTGAAGCTTTCTTT. The chain employs TRBV5-6 and TRBJ1-1; weak D call: TRBD1 (6 bases). The CDR3 has 13 residues. V was pared by 4 bases and J by 1 base, with 8 bases between. Germline CDR1 reads SGHDT; CDR2 reads YYEEEE.

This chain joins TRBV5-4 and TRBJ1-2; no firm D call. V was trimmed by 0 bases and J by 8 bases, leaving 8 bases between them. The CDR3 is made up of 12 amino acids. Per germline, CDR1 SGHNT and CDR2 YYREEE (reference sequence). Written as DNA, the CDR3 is TGTGCCAGCAGCTTGGCCCGGGAGGGCTACACCTTC. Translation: CASSLAREGYTF.

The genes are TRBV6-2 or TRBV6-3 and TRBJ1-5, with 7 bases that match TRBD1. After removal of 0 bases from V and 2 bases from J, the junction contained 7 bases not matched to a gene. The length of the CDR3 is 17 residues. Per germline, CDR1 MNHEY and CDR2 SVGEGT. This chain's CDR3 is CASSYSKQGFGNQPQHF. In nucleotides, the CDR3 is TGTGCCAGCAGTTACTCCAAACAGGGGTTTGGCAATCAGCCCCAGCATTTT.

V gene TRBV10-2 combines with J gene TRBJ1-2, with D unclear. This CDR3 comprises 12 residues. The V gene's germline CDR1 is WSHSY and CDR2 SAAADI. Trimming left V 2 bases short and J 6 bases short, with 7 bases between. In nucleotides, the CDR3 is TGCGCCAGCAGTGAGAGGCGGGATGGCTACACCTTC. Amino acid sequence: CASSERRDGYTF.